This TCR beta chain appears in the sequencing data of a study of cytomegalovirus exposure and HLA in healthy donors. Study results and caveats: TCR sequences were mostly rare, though some public TCRs occurred in many donors. The listing of about 150 TCR beta chains classed them as cytomegalovirus-associated.

Comment on this clone: Its antigen is unidentified.

The CDR3 totals 10 residues. Germline V CDR1 and CDR2: DFQATT, SNEGSKA (reference sequence). With 7 bases removed from V and 7 bases from J, the gap between germline ends came to 8 bases. Libraries were prepared by immunoSEQ multiplex PCR; TCRdb keeps only in-frame clonotypes and omits some of them. The sample yields 100,000 or so clones, roughly 87% seen once. The sequencing sample was made of PBMCs. This receptor was taken from a young man in good health and CMV-seropositive. The genes are TRBV20-1 and TRBJ2-1; D gene ambiguous. The CDR3 DNA reads as TGCAGTGGTCAGGCGAATGAGCAGTTCTTC. Protein sequence: CSGQANEQFF.